This T cell receptor beta chain emerged from a study of identical twins. This clonotype showed up just a few times. In TCRdb, the 5' RACE reads were re-called with MiXCR into one record per CDR3 protein. This table holds about 190,000 distinct CDR3 sequences, more than 15% found once. CDR3 size: 15 residues. V was cut by 3 bases and J by 0 bases, with 9 bases left in between. This sample also belongs to another study, concerning T cells expressing NK-cell markers. As that study records: Whether expanded NKG2C+ T cell clones recognized HCMV stayed uncertain.

Material for sequencing was CD8+ T cells sorted from blood. This chain joins TRBV12-3 or TRBV12-4 and TRBJ2-1, with D perhaps matching TRBD2 (6 bases). The receptor comes from a woman aged 18-30 years in good health. DNA of the CDR3: TGTGCCAGCAGTTTTAGCGGACGCTCCTACAATGAGCAGTTCTTC. Translating it yields CASSFSGRSYNEQFF.